This T cell receptor (beta chain) was sequenced for a study of blood T cell repertoires in COVID-19. Study context: COVID-19 samples from acute and convalescent phases originated in the United States, Italy and Spain.

As processed by the authors: For nucleated cells, counts were estimated from reference gene primer amplification. Sequencing was performed with immunoSEQ multiplex PCR; in TCRdb, only in-frame clones are kept and a portion is missing. V and J calls plus clone size are reproduced from that table; the DNA served to infer D and trimming. The repertoire holds tens of thousands of clones, with roughly four fifths as singletons. The germline V gene has CDR1 LGHDT and CDR2 YNNKEL (reference sequence). The V and J ends lost 1 base and 7 bases respectively, with 14 bases between them. This CDR3 is 15 amino acids long.

Sequencing was performed on peripheral blood. The origin of this receptor is a human donor in a cohort sampled during active COVID-19. This sequence joins TRBV3-1 (or the pseudogene TRBV3-2) and TRBJ2-1; D is ambiguous. The CDR3 region is CASSQGDTMYNEQFF. The CDR3 DNA reads as TGTGCCAGCAGCCAAGGTGACACCATGTATAATGAGCAGTTCTTC.